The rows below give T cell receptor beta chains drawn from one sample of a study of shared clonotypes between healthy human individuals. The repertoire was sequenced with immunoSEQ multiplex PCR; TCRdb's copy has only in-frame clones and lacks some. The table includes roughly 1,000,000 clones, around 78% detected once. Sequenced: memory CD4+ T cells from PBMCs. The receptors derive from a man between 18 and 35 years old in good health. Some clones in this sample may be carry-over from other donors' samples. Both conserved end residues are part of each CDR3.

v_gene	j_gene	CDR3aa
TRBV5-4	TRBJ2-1	CASSSTSASYNEQFF
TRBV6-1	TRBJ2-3	CASSEPSWQTDTQYF
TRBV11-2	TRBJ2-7	CASSELKYYEQYF
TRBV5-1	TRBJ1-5	CASSLEGVVNQPQHF
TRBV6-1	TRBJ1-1	CASSGPTGWTEAFF
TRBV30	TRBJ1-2	CAWSVQKGGGYGYTF
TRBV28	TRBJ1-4	CASKPRQGIATNEKLFF
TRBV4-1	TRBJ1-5	CASSLMSNQPQHF
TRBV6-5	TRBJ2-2	CASSYDTNTGELFF
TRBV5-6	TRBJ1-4	CASSLAGPEREKLFF
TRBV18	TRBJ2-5	CASSPLSGDKRTQYF
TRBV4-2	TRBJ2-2	CASSLPPGTTDRELFF
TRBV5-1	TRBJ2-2	CASRYSSTNTGELFF
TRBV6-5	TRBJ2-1	CASSYSHSGRWSEQFF
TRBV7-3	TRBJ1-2	CASSLFPGEGYTF
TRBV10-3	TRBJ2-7	CAIKGGLAGLEQYF